The table lists the clone carrying this TCR beta chain with a few counts. A J-beta primer mix and a sample-barcoded 5' primer were used in a second PCR of about 7 to 12 cycles. Via MiXCR, TCRdb re-called the 5' RACE reads, giving one row per CDR3 protein. This table holds under 700,000 distinct CDR3 sequences, less than 25% found once. CDR3 length equals 10 residues. Trimming removed 6 bases at V and 5 bases at J, with 4 bases between. Germline assignment: CDR1 MDHEN and CDR2 SYDVKM. Each donor's blood draw was approximately 10 milliliters of peripheral blood. These data come from a study of blood T cells in healthy people across ages. This sample also appeared in a second study, on T cells of mothers and their children. This second report adds: Donation involved three healthy Caucasian mothers and the six children that they had. RNA was extracted, and all of it went into cDNA synthesis at about 1.6 ug per 15 ul. The yield was over 8 million TCR beta CDR3 reads from each mother and approximately 2.8 million from each child.

The sequenced sample was blood. V is TRBV28 and J is TRBJ2-5; D is uncertain. The TCR sequence derives from a boy aged 10-17 years in good health. CDR3 sequence (DNA): TGTGCCAGCAGGCAGGAGACCCAGTACTTC. Amino acid sequence: CASRQETQYF.